This TCR beta chain was found in a study of shared clonotypes between healthy human individuals. The study, taken as a whole, reports: Naive subsets tended to show greater estimated richness than memory subsets.

Worth noting for this clone: The antigen remains undetermined.

Positively selected for CCR7, the CD45RO-negative cells used as naive CD8 cells excluded terminally differentiated effector memory CD45RA+ cells. TCRdb's table, derived via immunoSEQ multiplex PCR, lists solely in-frame clones and lacks some. Among under 1 million clones listed, 96% were seen once. V gave up 5 bases and J gave up 7 bases, with 30 bases separating them. This CDR3 has 17 amino acids. In germline, CDR1 is GTSNPN, CDR2 SVGIG (reference sequence). The sample comprised naive CD8+ T cells sorted from blood. The sequence was collected from a man aged 25-40 years in good health. This sequence joins TRBV30 and TRBJ2-7; D may be TRBD2 (5 bases). CDR3 residues: CAWEQRERTWVLGEQYF. The DNA of the CDR3 is TGTGCCTGGGAACAGAGGGAAAGGACCTGGGTCTTAGGGGAGCAGTACTTC.